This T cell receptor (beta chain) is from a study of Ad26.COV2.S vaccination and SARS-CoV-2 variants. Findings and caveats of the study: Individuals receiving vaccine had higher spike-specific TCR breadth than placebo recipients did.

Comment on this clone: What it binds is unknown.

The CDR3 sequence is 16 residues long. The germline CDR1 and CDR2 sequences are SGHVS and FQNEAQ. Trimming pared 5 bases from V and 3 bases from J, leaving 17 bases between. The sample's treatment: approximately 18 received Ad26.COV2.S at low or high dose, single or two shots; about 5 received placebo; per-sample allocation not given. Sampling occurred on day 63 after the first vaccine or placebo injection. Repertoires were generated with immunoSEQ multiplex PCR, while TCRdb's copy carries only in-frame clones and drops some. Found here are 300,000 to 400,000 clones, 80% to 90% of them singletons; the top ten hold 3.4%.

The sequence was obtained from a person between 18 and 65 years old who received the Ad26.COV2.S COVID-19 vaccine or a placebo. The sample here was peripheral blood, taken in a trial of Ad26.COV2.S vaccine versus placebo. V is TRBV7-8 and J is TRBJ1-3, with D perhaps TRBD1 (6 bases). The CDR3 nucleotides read TGTGCCAGCAGCCTAACAGGGTGGATTGGTGGAAACACCATATATTTT. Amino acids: CASSLTGWIGGNTIYF.